The source of this T cell receptor (beta chain) is a study of shared clonotypes between healthy human individuals. Broader study findings: Compared with clonotypes that all four donors shared, non-shared clonotypes had lower generation probabilities.

CDR3 length: 12 residues. Per germline, CDR1 MNHEY and CDR2 SMNVEV (reference sequence). The ends lost 8 bases at V and 12 bases at J; junction bases unmatched: 11. The protocol was immunoSEQ multiplex PCR, while the TCRdb copy is restricted to in-frame clones and leaves out a portion. The sample contains 330,000 or so clones, 73% of which appear only once. A note on this clone: The antigen remains unidentified.

This chain uses TRBV27 with TRBJ2-3; 7 bases are a match to TRBD2. Sequenced input: memory CD4+ T cells sorted from blood. Subset: CD45RA-negative fraction. This receptor was obtained from a man aged 25 to 45 in good health. CDR3 amino acids: CASRTRASVQYF. CDR3 nucleotide sequence: TGTGCCAGCCGGACTAGGGCTAGCGTTCAGTATTTT.